These 26 T cell receptor beta chains were sequenced from one sample in a study of blood T cell repertoires in COVID-19. Assay used: immunoSEQ multiplex PCR; TCRdb lists only in-frame clones, some missing. The repertoire consists of approximately 140,000 clones, with about 85% occurring once and the leading ten covering roughly 9.7%. Sequencing used peripheral blood. These receptors were taken from a man aged 35 to 55 with active or convalescent COVID-19.

V and J are TRBV4-3 and TRBJ2-1, with 8 positions matching TRBD2. CDR1 is LGHNA and CDR2 is YSLEER in the germline V gene. The V segment lost 1 base and the J segment 2 bases; nucleotides outside the gene matches: 16. The length of the CDR3 is 20 residues. The CDR3 nucleotides read TGCGCCAGCAGCCAAGTCTACCCTGGGGGCGGGGGGTCTGCCTACAATGAGCAGTTCTTC. Residues: CASSQVYPGGGGSAYNEQFF.

Notes on this clone: Other DNA sequences within the sample encode an identical CDR3. V gene TRBV9 combines with J gene TRBJ2-5; tentative D call: TRBD2 (7 bases). Germline assignment: CDR1 SGDLS and CDR2 YYNGEE. This CDR3 comprises 13 residues. V shed 1 base and J shed 4 bases, with 8 bases lying between them. CDR3 nucleotides: TGTGCCAGCAGCGTAAGGGGGGGAGAGACCCAGTACTTC. Amino acid sequence: CASSVRGGETQYF.

The rearrangement links TRBV7-2 to TRBJ2-4, with D possibly TRBD2 on 5 matching bases. The germline V and J ends were trimmed by 1 base and 3 bases, with 13 bases remaining between them. The germline CDR1 and CDR2 sequences are SGHTA and FQGNSA. The CDR3 loop spans 16 amino acids. CDR3 residues: CASSLDPGVGKNIQYF. In nucleotides, the CDR3 is TGTGCCAGCAGCTTAGACCCCGGGGTAGGCAAAAACATTCAGTACTTC.

V is TRBV5-8 and J is TRBJ2-5, with TRBD2 matching over 9 bases. CDR1 and CDR2 (germline): SGHTS, YDEGEE. V was clipped by 4 bases and J by 4 bases; unmatched bases: 5. The CDR3 covers 14 residues. The DNA of the CDR3 is TGTGCCAGCAGCGGACTAGCGATGGGAGAGACCCAGTACTTC. Residues: CASSGLAMGETQYF.

V and J are TRBV6-5 and TRBJ1-1, with D maybe TRBD1 (6 bases). V shed 5 bases and J shed 1 base, with 14 bases lying between them. The CDR3 is made up of 15 amino acids. The germline V gene encodes CDR1 MNHEY and CDR2 SVGAGI. The CDR3 region is CASSTGTLRNTEAFF. CDR3 coding DNA: TGTGCCAGCAGTACAGGGACACTAAGGAACACTGAAGCTTTCTTT.

The chain combines TRBV7-3 with TRBJ2-1; 8 nucleotides match TRBD1. Unmatched junction bases numbered 2, after V lost 3 bases and J lost 1 base. This CDR3 contains 15 residues. In germline, CDR1 is SGHTA, CDR2 FQGTGA. For the CDR3, the DNA is TGTGCCAGCAGCTTCGACAGGGGTTCCTACAATGAGCAGTTCTTC. This encodes CASSFDRGSYNEQFF.

The rearrangement links TRBV10-3 to TRBJ1-1; 7 positions agree with TRBD1. Germline V gene data show CDR1 as ENHRY and CDR2 as SYGVKD. The V segment lost 7 bases and the J segment 0 bases; nucleotides outside the gene matches: 5. CDR3 size: 14 residues. This chain's CDR3 is CAITVQGMNTEAFF. As DNA, the CDR3 is TGTGCCATCACAGTACAGGGGATGAACACTGAAGCTTTCTTT.

This clone occurred once. The rearrangement links TRBV7-6 to TRBJ2-2; 11 bases map to TRBD2. There are 16 residues in the CDR3. Germline V gives CDR1 SGHVS, CDR2 FNYEAQ. Trimming cost V 1 base and J 5 bases; bases outside gene matches: 3. CDR3 nucleotides: TGTGCCAGCAGCTTAGTACTAGCGGGGGATACCGGGGAGCTGTTTTTT. Protein product: CASSLVLAGDTGELFF.

The chain employs TRBV7-9 and TRBJ1-1; TRBD1 aligns across 8 bases. The CDR3 covers 15 residues. Germline V CDR1 and CDR2: SEHNR, FQNEAQ (reference sequence). With V trimmed by 5 bases and J by 1 base, 6 bases remained unmatched. For the CDR3, the DNA is TGTGCCAGCAGCCCACGGACAGGGTCGAACACTGAAGCTTTCTTT. It encodes CASSPRTGSNTEAFF. The full variable domain, with the rest looked up from reference TRBV7-9 and TRBJ1-1, is DTGVSQNPRHKITKRGQNVTFRCDPISEHNRLYWYRQTLGQGPEFLTYFQNEAQLEKSRLLSDRFSAERPKGSFSTLEIQRTEQGDSAMYLCASSPRTGSNTEAFFGQGTRLTVV.

This chain links TRBV6-5 with TRBJ1-3; D gene unclear. Per germline, CDR1 MNHEY and CDR2 SVGAGI. The CDR3 sequence is 13 residues long. Trimming left V 8 bases short and J 0 bases short, with 8 bases between. The CDR3 region has the DNA TGTGCCAGCGGGAGGAGCTCTGGAAACACCATATATTTT. Residues: CASGRSSGNTIYF.

The chain uses TRBV6-2 or TRBV6-3 and TRBJ1-3, with no clear D. V was pared by 3 bases and J by 0 bases, with 15 bases between. The V gene's germline CDR1 is MNHEY and CDR2 SVGEGT. CDR3 length equals 17 residues. The chain's CDR3 is CASSYELPGLSGNTIYF. CDR3 DNA: TGTGCCAGCAGTTATGAGTTACCCGGTCTCTCTGGAAACACCATATATTTT.

CDR3 sequence (DNA): TGTGCCAGCAGCCATGGACAGTTCAATCAGCCCCAGCATTTT. This sequence encodes CASSHGQFNQPQHF. The chain is built from TRBV4-2 and TRBJ1-5; D perhaps matches TRBD1 (6 bases). The germline CDR1 and CDR2 sequences are LGHNA and YNFKEQ. This CDR3 has 14 residues. Trimming pared 3 bases from V and 3 bases from J, leaving 9 bases between.

The CDR3 sequence is CASSQDHSGSNSPLHF. As DNA, the CDR3 is TGTGCCAGCAGCCAAGATCATTCAGGCTCCAATTCACCCCTCCACTTT. The chain links TRBV3-1 (or the pseudogene TRBV3-2) to TRBJ1-6; no firm D call. Germline V gene sequence: CDR1 LGHDT, CDR2 YNNKEL (reference sequence). V dropped 0 bases and J dropped 7 bases, with 13 bases sitting between them. CDR3 length: 16 amino acids.

V usage is TRBV18 and J usage is TRBJ2-2, with 13 bases aligning to TRBD2. The CDR3 runs 16 residues. The V and J ends lost 3 bases and 4 bases, in that order; junction bases with no gene match: 2. Per germline, CDR1 KGHSH and CDR2 LQKENI. The CDR3 loop is CASSPWTSGGTGELFF. In DNA form, the CDR3 reads TGTGCCAGCTCACCCTGGACTAGCGGGGGCACCGGGGAGCTGTTTTTT.

The rearrangement uses TRBV2 and TRBJ2-3, with 9 bases identical to TRBD2. CDR1 SNHLY and CDR2 FYNNEI come from the germline V gene. The V and J ends lost 4 bases and 8 bases, in that order; junction bases with no gene match: 7. This CDR3 has 14 residues. This CDR3 reads CASSVAGARITQYF. In DNA, the CDR3 is TGTGCCAGCAGTGTAGCGGGGGCCCGCATTACGCAGTATTTT.

The chain uses TRBV29-1 and TRBJ2-2; weak D call: TRBD1 (6 bases). V was cut by 6 bases and J by 4 bases, with 15 bases left in between. The CDR3 sequence is 14 residues long. Germline V lookup: CDR1 SQVTM, CDR2 ANQGSEA. CDR3 in amino acids: CSVLQGAGTGELFF. Written as DNA, the CDR3 is TGCAGCGTCCTACAGGGAGCAGGCACCGGGGAGCTGTTTTTT.

The rearrangement joins TRBV6-1 to TRBJ1-4; 8 bases match TRBD1. CDR1 and CDR2 (germline): MNHNS, SASEGT. This CDR3 region has 16 residues. The V segment lost 3 bases and the J segment 2 bases; nucleotides outside the gene matches: 5. Here the CDR3 reads CASSDRGRPTNEKLFF. CDR3 in DNA: TGTGCCAGCAGTGACAGGGGGCGCCCCACTAATGAAAAACTGTTTTTT.

V and J are TRBV25-1 and TRBJ1-4; D is unclear. There are 14 residues in the CDR3. V gave up 3 bases and J gave up 6 bases, with 11 bases separating them. Germline CDR1 MGHDK, CDR2 SYGVNS. The CDR3 region is CASSDRGGDEKLFF. In DNA, the CDR3 is TGTGCCAGCAGTGACCGGGGTGGGGATGAAAAACTGTTTTTT.

This chain links TRBV7-9 with TRBJ2-5, with D maybe TRBD1 (6 bases). CDR1 and CDR2 from the germline V gene are SEHNR and FQNEAQ (reference sequence). The CDR3 sequence is 16 residues long. V was clipped by 4 bases and J by 5 bases, with 20 bases between them. The CDR3 DNA reads TGTGCCAGCAGCTGGGCCACAACAGGGATAGGGGAGACCCAGTACTTC. It translates to CASSWATTGIGETQYF.

The gene calls are TRBV29-1 and TRBJ2-3; D is ambiguous. The V gene lost 4 bases and the J gene lost 0 bases, with 14 bases spanning the gap. The germline V gene has CDR1 SQVTM and CDR2 ANQGSEA. This CDR3 spans 15 amino acids. CDR3 protein: CSVGERSTSTDTQYF. For the CDR3, the DNA is TGCAGCGTTGGCGAGAGATCCACTAGCACAGATACGCAGTATTTT.

The rearrangement uses TRBV10-2 and TRBJ2-2, with a possible D match to TRBD2 (6 bases). The CDR3 contains 16 residues. CDR1 and CDR2 from the germline V gene are WSHSY and SAAADI. V was pared by 2 bases and J by 0 bases, with 10 bases between. The CDR3 is CASSEPGGANTGELFF. The CDR3 DNA follows: TGCGCCAGCAGTGAGCCCGGGGGAGCGAACACCGGGGAGCTGTTTTTT.

This clone occurred a few times. The chain has TRBV3-1 (or the pseudogene TRBV3-2) and TRBJ2-5; no clear D gene. Trimming removed 1 base at V and 2 bases at J, with 8 bases between. CDR1 LGHDT and CDR2 YNNKEL come from the germline V gene (reference sequence). This CDR3 region has 14 residues. The CDR3 coding sequence is TGTGCCAGCAGCCAAGCAGTGTTTCAAGAGACCCAGTACTTC. Its translation is CASSQAVFQETQYF.

The chain couples TRBV11-2 to TRBJ2-3; the D gene is possibly TRBD2 (7 bases). The CDR3 is made up of 14 amino acids. With 3 bases removed from V and 4 bases from J, the gap between germline ends came to 11 bases. The germline CDR1 and CDR2 sequences are SGHAT and FQNNGV. CDR3 DNA sequence: TGTGCCAGCAGCTTTAGGGGGGGGCCAGATACGCAGTATTTT. It yields the protein CASSFRGGPDTQYF.

The chain links TRBV9 to TRBJ1-6; the D is unclear. Trimming removed 4 bases at V and 6 bases at J, with 8 bases between. CDR1 and CDR2 from the germline V gene are SGDLS and YYNGEE. The CDR3 covers 13 residues. CDR3 sequence reads: CASSSWSNSPLHF. The CDR3, as DNA: TGTGCCAGCAGCTCGTGGAGTAATTCACCCCTCCACTTT. The complete variable domain, with remaining parts taken from reference TRBV9 and TRBJ1-6, reads DSGVTQTPKHLITATGQRVTLRCSPRSGDLSVYWYQQSLDQGLQFLIQYYNGEERAKGNILERFSAQQFPDLHSELNLSSLELGDSALYFCASSSWSNSPLHFGNGTRLTVT.

The chain joins TRBV9 to TRBJ1-1; D is unclear. The germline V gene has CDR1 SGDLS and CDR2 YYNGEE. The CDR3 runs 13 residues. Trimming took off 1 base at V and 3 bases at J, with 7 bases between the two ends. DNA of the CDR3: TGTGCCAGCAGCGTACCGATAGACACTGAAGCTTTCTTT. Its protein product is CASSVPIDTEAFF. The full variable domain, in which reference TRBV9 and TRBJ1-1 provide the parts outside the CDR3, is DSGVTQTPKHLITATGQRVTLRCSPRSGDLSVYWYQQSLDQGLQFLIQYYNGEERAKGNILERFSAQQFPDLHSELNLSSLELGDSALYFCASSVPIDTEAFFGQGTRLTVV.

The chain carries TRBV11-2 and TRBJ1-4, with 10 bases that match TRBD1. CDR1 is SGHAT, CDR2 FQNNGV, per germline. CDR3 size: 16 residues. V gave up 5 bases and J gave up 2 bases; unmatched junction bases: 5. The CDR3 DNA reads as TGTGCCAGCAGCCTGACAGGGGGCTTGACTAATGAAAAACTGTTTTTT. This translates into CASSLTGGLTNEKLFF.